This entry describes one T cell receptor (beta chain). Original data processing: Amplification of reference gene primers was used by the study to estimate nucleated cell counts. Assay used: immunoSEQ multiplex PCR; TCRdb lists only in-frame clones, some missing. For V, J and clone size, that table is used; D and trimming come from the DNA. The sample records about 160,000 clones, 70% to 85% being singletons. This sample is part of a study of blood T cell repertoires in COVID-19. Across the study: Samples came from the United States, Italy and Spain, spanning acute and convalescent COVID-19. The analysed material was cDNA or gDNA that came from T cells, B-cell-depleted T cells, or PBMCs.

The CDR3 totals 12 residues. CDR1 is SNHLY, CDR2 FYNNEI, per germline. Trimming removed 5 bases from V and 4 bases from J, with 8 bases in between. The chain joins TRBV2 to TRBJ1-2; D call uncertain. The sequenced sample was peripheral blood. The TCR originated in a woman of 80 years or more with acute or convalescent COVID-19. CDR3: CASSLDSYGYTF. Written as DNA, the CDR3 is TGTGCCAGCAGTTTAGACTCCTATGGCTACACCTTC.